The clone carrying this T cell receptor (beta chain) was picked up one time. This specimen comes from a study of blood T cell repertoires in COVID-19. Study in general: Acute and convalescent COVID-19 samples came from the United States, Italy and Spain. PBMCs, B-cell-depleted T cells, or T cells were the source of the cDNA or gDNA that made up the material.

In the study's own analysis: Estimation of nucleated cell counts was performed using reference gene primer amplification. Here immunoSEQ multiplex PCR was the method, and the copy in TCRdb shows in-frame clones only, minus some. Clonal size and the V and J genes are those of that table, whereas D and trimming came from the DNA. The data show roughly 40,000 clones, with 85% to 90% seen just once and around a fifth held by the top ten. Sequencing input: peripheral blood. The TCR originated in a man in his fifties in a cohort sampled during active COVID-19.

The CDR3 here is CASSYQEADTQYF. In DNA form, the CDR3 reads TGTGCCAGCAGTTACCAAGAGGCAGATACGCAGTATTTT. This chain joins TRBV6-2 or TRBV6-3 and TRBJ2-3, with no clear D. The CDR3 runs to 13 residues. V was trimmed by 2 bases and J by 4 bases, leaving 7 bases between them. Germline V gives CDR1 MNHEY, CDR2 SVGEGT.